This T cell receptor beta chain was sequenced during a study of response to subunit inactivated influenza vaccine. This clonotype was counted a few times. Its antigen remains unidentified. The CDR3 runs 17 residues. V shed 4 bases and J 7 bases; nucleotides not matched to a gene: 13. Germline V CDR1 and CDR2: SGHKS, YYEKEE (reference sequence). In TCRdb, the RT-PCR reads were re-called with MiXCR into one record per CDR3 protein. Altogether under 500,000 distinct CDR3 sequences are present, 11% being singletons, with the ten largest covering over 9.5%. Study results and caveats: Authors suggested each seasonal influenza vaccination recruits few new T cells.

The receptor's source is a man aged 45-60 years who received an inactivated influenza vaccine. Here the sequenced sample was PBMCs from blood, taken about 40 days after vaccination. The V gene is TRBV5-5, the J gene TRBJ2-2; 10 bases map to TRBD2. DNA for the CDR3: TGTGCCAGCAGCCTCCTGAAGCGGGGGGGCCTTAACGGGGAGCTGTTTTTT. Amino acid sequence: CASSLLKRGGLNGELFF.